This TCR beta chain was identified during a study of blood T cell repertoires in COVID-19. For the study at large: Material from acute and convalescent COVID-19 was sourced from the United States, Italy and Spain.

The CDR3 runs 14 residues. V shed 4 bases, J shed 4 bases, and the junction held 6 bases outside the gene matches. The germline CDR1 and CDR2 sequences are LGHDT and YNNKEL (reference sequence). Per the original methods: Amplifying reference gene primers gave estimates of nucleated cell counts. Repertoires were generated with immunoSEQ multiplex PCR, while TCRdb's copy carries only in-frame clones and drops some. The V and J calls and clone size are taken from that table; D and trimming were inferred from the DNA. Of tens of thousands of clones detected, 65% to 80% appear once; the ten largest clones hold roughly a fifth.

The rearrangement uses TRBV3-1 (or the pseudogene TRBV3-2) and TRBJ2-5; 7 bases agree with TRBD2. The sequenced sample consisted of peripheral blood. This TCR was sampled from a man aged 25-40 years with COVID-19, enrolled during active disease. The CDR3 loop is CASSPGTMRETQYF. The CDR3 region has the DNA TGTGCCAGCAGCCCTGGGACTATGCGAGAGACCCAGTACTTC.